This T cell receptor (beta chain) was identified during a study of neurological immune-mediated disorders. This clonotype was counted many times. Germline V gene lookup returns CDR1 SGHVS and CDR2 FQNEAQ. Trimming stripped 5 bases from V and 5 bases from J, with 13 bases between. This CDR3 comprises 15 residues. Each CDR3 protein is one row after TCRdb ran MiXCR on the 5' RACE reads. The data hold some 50,000 distinct CDR3 sequences, with around a sixth observed a single time. The receptor was derived from a man aged 55 to 70 in good health. The gene calls are TRBV7-8 and TRBJ1-6, with D unclear. The specimen was PBMCs. For the CDR3, the DNA is TGTGCCAGCAGCGGGCCCCGGCCTAATAATTCACCCCTCCACTTT. It is translated as CASSGPRPNNSPLHF.